This T cell receptor (beta chain) was sequenced for a study of shared clonotypes between healthy human individuals. About the research overall: Aged between 18 and 49, the donors were a couple of women and a few men.

This clone was counted a few times. Germline-derived CDR1 and CDR2 are MNHEY and SMNVEV (reference sequence). Deletions cut 3 bases from V and 7 bases from J, with 16 bases between. The CDR3 runs to 14 residues. All of the donors resided in Nashville, Tennessee, and each was a Caucasian adult. Measured with immunoSEQ multiplex PCR; TCRdb has only the in-frame clones, and not every one. Of about 100,000 clones listed, less than 60% were seen once; the top ten hold over 13%. The chain uses TRBV27 and TRBJ2-7, with D unclear. The source material was PBMCs. This TCR derives from a woman in her 40s in good health. Some clones in this sample may be carry-over from other donors' samples. CDR3 in amino acids: CASSFRQPVGEQYF. In DNA, the CDR3 is TGTGCCAGCAGTTTCCGACAACCAGTGGGTGAGCAGTACTTC.